This paragraph reports one T cell receptor (beta chain). Its target is unknown. This entry is derived from a study of Ad26.COV2.S vaccination and SARS-CoV-2 variants. For the study at large: Ad26.COV2.S, an intramuscular injection, was given once or twice 56 days apart. Overall study findings and caveats: Placebo recipients showed lower spike-specific TCR breadth than vaccinees. Placebo and vaccine recipients had non-spike TCR breadth that was similar.

Per the germline V gene, CDR1 is SGHTA and CDR2 is FQGNSA. CDR3 length: 15 amino acids. The V end was cut by 5 bases, the J end by 7 bases, with 20 bases between. Repertoires were generated with immunoSEQ multiplex PCR, while TCRdb's copy carries only in-frame clones and drops some. The sample has about 350,000 clones; around 83% are singletons. Treatment of the sample: around 19 received Ad26.COV2.S at low or high dose, single or two shots; several received placebo; per-sample allocation not given. Collection of the samples took place on day 63 after the first injection of vaccine or placebo. This receptor was taken from a person aged 18-60 years who received the Ad26.COV2.S COVID-19 vaccine or a placebo. The starting material was peripheral blood, obtained in a trial of Ad26.COV2.S vaccine versus placebo. The chain carries TRBV7-2 and TRBJ1-1, with TRBD1 as a possible D gene (6 bases). The DNA for the CDR3 is TGTGCCAGCAGCAGGATCAGGGGACAAGGAAATGAAGCTTTCTTT. It yields the protein CASSRIRGQGNEAFF.